Following are 30 T cell receptor beta chains from one sample sequenced in a study of post-analysis software for immune sequencing data. Study conclusions and caveats: Patients showed TRBV5-6, TRBV5-1 and TRBV20-1 among roughly five TRBV segments more frequent than in controls.

Unique molecular identifiers tagged the TCR beta cDNA libraries. TCRdb reprocessed the PCR reads with MiXCR, giving one entry per CDR3 protein. Among 750,000 to 950,000 distinct CDR3 sequences, approximately 50% were seen once, and the ten largest hold over 4%. Their recognized antigens are unknown. The sample comprised blood. These receptors all stem from a girl between 10 and 17 years old with multiple sclerosis.

The genes are TRBV4-2 and TRBJ2-5; D uncertain. Matching the DNA end better, TRBJ2-7 makes the J call doubtful. CDR1 is LGHNA, CDR2 YNFKEQ, per germline. The CDR3 consists of 14 residues. This chain's CDR3 is CASSQDADLDEQYF. The CDR3 region has the DNA TGTGCCAGCAGCCAAGATGCGGATTTGGACGAGCAGTACTTC.

The V gene is TRBV29-1, the J gene TRBJ2-1; D not certain. The V end lost 6 bases, the J end lost 12 bases, and 9 bases lay between the germline ends. Germline-derived CDR1 and CDR2 are SQVTM and ANQGSEA. This CDR3 comprises 9 residues. CDR3 region: CSVHEGQFF. The CDR3 coding sequence is TGCAGCGTGCACGAAGGGCAGTTCTTC.

The chain couples TRBV29-1 to TRBJ2-5, with 9 bases identical to TRBD1. Trimming removed 6 bases from V and 2 bases from J; junction bases left unmatched: 10. From germline, CDR1 is SQVTM and CDR2 ANQGSEA. This CDR3 is 15 amino acids long. This CDR3 is CSVASPGQGQETQYF. As DNA, the CDR3 is TGCAGCGTCGCATCCCCGGGACAGGGACAAGAGACCCAGTACTTC.

The CDR3 is CASSIRRDTGAPNTEAFF. Written as DNA, the CDR3 is TGTGCCAGCAGTATTAGGCGAGATACAGGGGCGCCGAACACTGAAGCTTTCTTT. The V gene is TRBV6-1, the J gene TRBJ1-1; 7 bases are shared with TRBD1. The CDR3 has 18 amino acids. Germline V gene lookup returns CDR1 MNHNS and CDR2 SASEGT. The V gene end was trimmed by 5 bases and the J gene end by 1 base; junction bases not matched to a gene: 16.

The rearrangement links TRBV20-1 to TRBJ2-3; D is unclear. There are 13 residues in the CDR3. V lost 3 bases and J lost 2, with 9 bases in between. Germline values: CDR1 DFQATT, CDR2 SNEGSKA (reference sequence). The CDR3 loop is CSASWAATDTQYF. The CDR3 DNA reads as TGCAGTGCTAGTTGGGCTGCCACAGATACGCAGTATTTT.

The rearrangement links TRBV4-2 to TRBJ2-3, with D hard to call. With 0 bases removed from V and 4 bases from J, the gap between germline ends came to 17 bases. Looked up from germline, CDR1 is LGHNA and CDR2 is YNFKEQ. The CDR3 is 17 residues long. Written as DNA, the CDR3 is TGTGCCAGCAGCCAAGAAGGGAACCCGATAATCCCAGATACGCAGTATTTT. Protein: CASSQEGNPIIPDTQYF.

This clonotype was observed a few times. This chain connects TRBV29-1 to TRBJ2-3; 10 bases map to TRBD2. Trimming at V came to 4 bases and at J to 2 bases, leaving 3 bases not matched to a gene. This CDR3 region has 14 residues. Germline V gene lookup returns CDR1 SQVTM and CDR2 ANQGSEA. The CDR3 here is CSVGAGGTTDTQYF. The CDR3 DNA follows: TGCAGCGTTGGAGCGGGAGGGACCACAGATACGCAGTATTTT.

This clonotype was seen once. A junction boundary mismatches the germline segment, possibly from a read error. This chain links TRBV7-7 with TRBJ2-1, with D tentatively TRBD2 (5 bases). The CDR3 has 16 amino acids. Germline V lookup: CDR1 SSHAT, CDR2 FNYEAQ (reference sequence). CDR3: CASSPAPGFLSHEQFF. The CDR3 region has the DNA TGTGCTAGCAGCCCCGCACCGGGATTCCTAAGTCATGAGCAGTTCTTC.

The chain is built from TRBV3-1 and TRBJ1-2; D gene uncertain. V was shortened by 1 base and J by 4 bases, with 7 bases between the two germline ends. There are 13 residues in the CDR3. CDR1 is LGHDT, CDR2 YNNKEL, per germline (reference sequence). The DNA of the CDR3 is TGTGCCAGCAGCCAAGCGGTCGGCTATGGCTACACCTTC. It translates to CASSQAVGYGYTF.

The V call is TRBV14, the J call TRBJ1-1, with TRBD1 as a possible D gene (5 bases). The germline V and J ends were trimmed by 6 bases and 4 bases, with 21 bases remaining between them. Germline CDR1 is SGHDN and CDR2 is FVKESK. CDR3 length: 16 amino acids. The CDR3 reads CASSPGFARRGTEAFF. DNA of the CDR3: TGTGCCAGCAGTCCAGGGTTCGCTCGGCGTGGCACTGAAGCTTTCTTT.

The chain carries TRBV6-2 or TRBV6-3 and TRBJ2-1; the D is unclear. Germline loops: CDR1 MNHEY, CDR2 SVGEGT. This CDR3 has 16 amino acids. Deletions cut 0 bases from V and 5 bases from J, with 14 bases between. CDR3 amino acids: CASSYSRLKDDNEQFF. CDR3 bases: TGTGCCAGCAGTTACTCGCGACTGAAAGACGACAATGAGCAGTTCTTC.

The rearrangement uses TRBV10-2 and TRBJ2-7, with D uncertain. Trimming stripped 2 bases from V and 2 bases from J, with 16 bases between. The germline V gene has CDR1 WSHSY and CDR2 SAAADI. The CDR3 extends over 16 amino acids. The CDR3 is CASSENIVASPYEQYF. DNA for the CDR3: TGCGCCAGCAGTGAGAACATTGTGGCGTCGCCCTACGAGCAGTACTTC.

The V and J genes are TRBV15 and TRBJ2-1; D is uncertain. Trimming took 0 bases from V and 6 from J, leaving 6 bases between them. CDR1 is LNHNV, CDR2 YYDKDF, per germline (reference sequence). CDR3 length: 13 residues. The CDR3 is CATSRDQGNEQFF. CDR3 nucleotide sequence: TGTGCCACCAGCAGAGATCAAGGCAATGAGCAGTTCTTC.

The chain carries TRBV29-1 and TRBJ2-7, with 7 bases matching TRBD1. The J call is doubtful: the DNA matches TRBJ2-4 better. This CDR3 region has 12 residues. Germline CDR1 and CDR2: SQVTM and ANQGSEA. The CDR3, as DNA: TGCAGCGTTGTAGAGGGGGCGGGCATTCAGTACTTC. This sequence encodes CSVVEGAGIQYF.

This clonotype was found a few times. This rearrangement joins TRBV20-1 to TRBJ2-5; 8 bases map to TRBD2. The CDR3 length is 15 residues. Trimming at V came to 3 bases and at J to 0 bases, leaving 6 bases not matched to a gene. Germline V gene lookup returns CDR1 DFQATT and CDR2 SNEGSKA (reference sequence). CDR3 protein: CSASFTGGYQETQYF. Here the CDR3 DNA reads TGCAGTGCTAGCTTTACGGGGGGGTACCAAGAGACCCAGTACTTC.

The chain links TRBV20-1 to TRBJ1-1, with D possibly TRBD1 on 6 matching bases. CDR3 length: 14 amino acids. V lost 3 bases and J 0 bases, leaving 11 bases between the germline ends. The germline V gene has CDR1 DFQATT and CDR2 SNEGSKA (reference sequence). CDR3 region: CSARTGGMNTEAFF. CDR3 sequence (DNA): TGCAGTGCTAGGACAGGCGGGATGAACACTGAAGCTTTCTTT.

The gene calls are TRBV7-3 and TRBJ2-1; 12 nucleotides line up with TRBD2. The V and J ends lost 4 bases and 8 bases, in that order; junction bases with no gene match: 9. This CDR3 comprises 16 residues. Germline V CDR1 and CDR2: SGHTA, FQGTGA. This chain's CDR3 is CASSYAGTSGPYEQFF. The DNA for the CDR3 is TGTGCCAGCAGCTATGCCGGGACTAGCGGGCCCTATGAGCAGTTCTTC.

This clonotype was seen a handful of times. The V call is TRBV20-1, the J call TRBJ2-1; 14 bases match TRBD2. Germline assignment: CDR1 DFQATT and CDR2 SNEGSKA (reference sequence). The J segment lost 7 bases and the V segment lost 0 bases, leaving 11 bases of the junction unmatched. The CDR3 consists of 18 residues. The CDR3 reads CSARETSGRELAYNEQFF. Here the CDR3 DNA reads TGCAGTGCTAGAGAGACTAGCGGGAGGGAGCTCGCGTATAATGAGCAGTTCTTC.

The chain combines TRBV7-3 with TRBJ1-1; D is unresolved. V dropped 3 bases and J dropped 0 bases, with 5 bases sitting between them. This CDR3 comprises 13 residues. Looked up from germline, CDR1 is SGHTA and CDR2 is FQGTGA. The CDR3 loop is CASSFHMNTEAFF. The CDR3 bases are TGTGCCAGCAGCTTTCATATGAACACTGAAGCTTTCTTT.

This chain connects TRBV10-1 to TRBJ2-5, with D hard to call. The DNA end is more similar to TRBJ2-7, so the J call may be wrong. The germline gives CDR1 WNHNN, CDR2 SYGVQD (reference sequence). The CDR3 is 11 residues long. The DNA of the CDR3 is TGCGCCAGCAGTGACCTGGGCGAGCAGTACTTC. Protein sequence: CASSDLGEQYF.

This chain connects TRBV10-3 to TRBJ1-5; 9 nucleotides match TRBD1. J lost 4 bases, V lost 3 bases, and 1 base had no gene match. Germline lookup yields CDR1 ENHRY and CDR2 SYGVKD. There are 14 residues in the CDR3. The DNA of the CDR3 is TGTGCCATCAGTGAACAGGGGGCGAATCAGCCCCAGCATTTT. Its translation: CAISEQGANQPQHF.

This chain connects TRBV2 to TRBJ2-7; 9 bases line up with TRBD2. The V gene end was trimmed by 6 bases and the J gene end by 4 bases; junction bases not matched to a gene: 10. The CDR3 is made up of 15 amino acids. Germline lookup yields CDR1 SNHLY and CDR2 FYNNEI. The CDR3, as DNA: TGTGCCAGCAGCGGACCGGGACTAGCAGGGTACGAGCAGTACTTC. Its protein is CASSGPGLAGYEQYF.

This chain joins TRBV20-1 and TRBJ1-2; possibly TRBD1 for D (6 bases). The V end was cut by 1 base, the J end by 2 bases, with 14 bases between. CDR1 DFQATT and CDR2 SNEGSKA come from the germline V gene (reference sequence). The CDR3 is 15 residues long. CDR3 amino acids: CSARVRGAGNYGYTF. The CDR3 DNA follows: TGCAGTGCTAGAGTGCGGGGGGCGGGAAACTATGGCTACACCTTC.

The chain joins TRBV29-1 to TRBJ1-1; D is unclear. The CDR3 covers 11 residues. Between the trimmed V and J ends, which lost 0 bases and 7 bases, there was a span of 6 bases. Per the germline V gene, CDR1 is SQVTM and CDR2 is ANQGSEA. In DNA form, the CDR3 reads TGCAGCGTTGAAGATCCACTTGAAGCTTTCTTT. The encoded protein is CSVEDPLEAFF.

This chain joins TRBV5-1 and TRBJ2-7; D may be TRBD1 (6 bases). Per the germline V gene, CDR1 is SGHRS and CDR2 is YFSETQ. The germline V and J ends were trimmed by 2 bases and 5 bases, with 14 bases remaining between them. The CDR3 is 14 amino acids. The CDR3 region is CASSFGTPKDEQYF. The CDR3 coding sequence is TGCGCCAGCAGCTTCGGGACACCCAAGGACGAGCAGTACTTC.

The chain couples TRBV29-1 to TRBJ2-1, with 9 nucleotides matching TRBD2. Germline values: CDR1 SQVTM, CDR2 ANQGSEA. With 4 bases clipped from V and 10 bases from J, the junction kept 5 bases outside the gene matches. This CDR3 contains 12 residues. The CDR3 nucleotides are TGCAGCGTTGTCCGGCTAGCGGGGGAGCAGTTCTTC. The encoded protein is CSVVRLAGEQFF.

This clonotype was detected only a few times. V and J are TRBV7-9 and TRBJ2-1; TRBD1 aligns across 8 bases. The CDR3 runs to 14 residues. V was clipped by 4 bases and J by 9 bases; unmatched bases: 8. Germline V lookup: CDR1 SEHNR, CDR2 FQNEAQ (reference sequence). The CDR3 spells CASSYVGQGIEQFF. CDR3 coding DNA: TGTGCCAGCAGCTACGTTGGACAGGGCATTGAGCAGTTCTTC.

CDR3 nucleotides: TGCAGTGCTAGCCCAGCCGCAGAGACCCAGTACTTC. Encoded protein: CSASPAAETQYF. This chain links TRBV20-1 with TRBJ2-5; the D is unclear. This CDR3 comprises 12 residues. The V end was cut by 3 bases, the J end by 4 bases, with 9 bases between. CDR1 is DFQATT and CDR2 is SNEGSKA in the germline V gene (reference sequence).

In this sample, this clonotype turned up a few times. The chain has TRBV5-1 and TRBJ2-6; possible D gene TRBD2, 5 bases. CDR1 is SGHRS, CDR2 YFSETQ, per germline. This CDR3 contains 17 residues. Trimming took off 4 bases at V and 0 bases at J, with 14 bases between the two ends. CDR3 protein: CASSPLGGRSGANVLTF. CDR3 DNA: TGCGCCAGCAGCCCCCTCGGAGGCCGCTCTGGGGCCAACGTCCTGACTTTC.

This clonotype was seen a few times. This chain links TRBV7-9 with TRBJ1-1; tentatively, D is TRBD1 (5 bases). Germline V gene sequence: CDR1 SEHNR, CDR2 FQNEAQ (reference sequence). The CDR3 contains 14 residues. V gave up 6 bases and J gave up 11 bases, with 22 bases separating them. Here the CDR3 reads CASSTRTQERHAFF. The CDR3 DNA reads as TGTGCCAGCAGTACAAGGACACAGGAACGTCACGCTTTCTTT.